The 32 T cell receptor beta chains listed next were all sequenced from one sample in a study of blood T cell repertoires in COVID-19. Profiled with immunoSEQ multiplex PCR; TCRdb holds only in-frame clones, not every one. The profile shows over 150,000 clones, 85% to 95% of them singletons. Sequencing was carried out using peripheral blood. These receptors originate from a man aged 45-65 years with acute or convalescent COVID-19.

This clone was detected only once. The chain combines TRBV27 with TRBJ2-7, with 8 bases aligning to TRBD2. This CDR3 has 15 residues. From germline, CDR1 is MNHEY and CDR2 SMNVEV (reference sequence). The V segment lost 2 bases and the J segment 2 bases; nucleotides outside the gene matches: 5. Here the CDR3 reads CASSLRMGLAYEQYF. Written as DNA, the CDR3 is TGTGCCAGCAGTTTAAGGATGGGACTAGCCTACGAGCAGTACTTC.

The CDR3: CASSFGQGARVGSTDTQYF. DNA of the CDR3: TGCGCCAGCAGCTTTGGACAGGGGGCTCGGGTCGGTAGCACAGATACGCAGTATTTT. The chain combines TRBV5-1 with TRBJ2-3; 11 bases match TRBD1. Germline values: CDR1 SGHRS, CDR2 YFSETQ. The V segment lost 2 bases and the J segment 0 bases; nucleotides outside the gene matches: 11. The length of the CDR3 is 19 residues. Based on the CDR3 plus reference TRBV5-1 and TRBJ2-3, the full variable domain is KAGVTQTPRYLIKTRGQQVTLSCSPISGHRSVSWYQQTPGQGLQFLFEYFSETQRNKGNFPGRFSGRQFSNSRSEMNVSTLELGDSALYLCASSFGQGARVGSTDTQYFGPGTRLTVL.

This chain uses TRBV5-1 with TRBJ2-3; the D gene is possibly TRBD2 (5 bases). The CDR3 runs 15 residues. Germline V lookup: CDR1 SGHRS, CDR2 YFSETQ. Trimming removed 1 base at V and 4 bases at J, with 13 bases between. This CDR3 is CASSLLEARADTQYF. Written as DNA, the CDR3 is TGCGCCAGCAGCTTGTTGGAGGCCCGGGCAGATACGCAGTATTTT.

The CDR3 loop reads CASTTSGATDTQYF. DNA for the CDR3: TGTGCCAGCACAACTAGCGGGGCGACAGATACGCAGTATTTT. The chain uses TRBV9 and TRBJ2-3; 10 nucleotides line up with TRBD2. This CDR3 spans 14 amino acids. Germline CDR1 is SGDLS and CDR2 is YYNGEE. V trimming: 6 bases; J trimming: 3 bases; junction bases outside the gene matches: 4.

CDR3 region: CSVGNSGNTIYF. CDR3 coding DNA: TGCAGCGTTGGTAACTCTGGAAACACCATATATTTT. The chain recombines TRBV29-1 with TRBJ1-3; no reliable D call. Trimming stripped 4 bases from V and 0 bases from J, with 4 bases between. Germline assignment: CDR1 SQVTM and CDR2 ANQGSEA. The CDR3 is 12 amino acids.

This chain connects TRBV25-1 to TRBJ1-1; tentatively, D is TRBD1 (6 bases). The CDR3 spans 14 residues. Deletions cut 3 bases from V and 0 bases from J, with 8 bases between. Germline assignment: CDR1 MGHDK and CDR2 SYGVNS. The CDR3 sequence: CASSDRGLNTEAFF. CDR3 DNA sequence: TGTGCCAGCAGTGACAGGGGCCTGAACACTGAAGCTTTCTTT.

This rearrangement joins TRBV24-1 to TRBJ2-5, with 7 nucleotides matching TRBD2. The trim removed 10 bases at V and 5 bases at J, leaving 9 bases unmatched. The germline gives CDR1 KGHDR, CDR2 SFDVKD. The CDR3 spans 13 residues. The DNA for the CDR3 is TGTGCCACAGGACTAGTGGGCGGGGAGACCCAGTACTTC. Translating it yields CATGLVGGETQYF.

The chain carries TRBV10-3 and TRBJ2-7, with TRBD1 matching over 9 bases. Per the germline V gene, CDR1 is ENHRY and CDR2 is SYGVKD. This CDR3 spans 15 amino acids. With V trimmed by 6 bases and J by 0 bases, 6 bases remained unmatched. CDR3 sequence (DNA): TGTGCCATCAGGGGACAGGGAATCAGCTCCTACGAGCAGTACTTC. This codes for CAIRGQGISSYEQYF.

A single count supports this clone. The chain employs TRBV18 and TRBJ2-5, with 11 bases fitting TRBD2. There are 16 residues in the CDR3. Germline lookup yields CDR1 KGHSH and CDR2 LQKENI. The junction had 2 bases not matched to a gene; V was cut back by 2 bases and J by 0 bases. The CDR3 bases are TGTGCCAGCTCACCAGCTAGCGGGGGGTACCAAGAGACCCAGTACTTC. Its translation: CASSPASGGYQETQYF.

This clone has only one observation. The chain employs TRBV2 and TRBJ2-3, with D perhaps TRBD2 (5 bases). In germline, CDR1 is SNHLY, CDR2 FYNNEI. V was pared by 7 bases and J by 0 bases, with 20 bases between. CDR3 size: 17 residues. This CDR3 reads CASTSIRTGTSTDTQYF. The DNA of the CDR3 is TGTGCCAGCACGTCGATTAGGACTGGAACTAGCACAGATACGCAGTATTTT. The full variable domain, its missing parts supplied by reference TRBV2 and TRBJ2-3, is EPEVTQTPSHQVTQMGQEVILRCVPISNHLYFYWYRQILGQKVEFLVSFYNNEISEKSEIFDDQFSVERPDGSNFTLKIRSTKLEDSAMYFCASTSIRTGTSTDTQYFGPGTRLTVL.

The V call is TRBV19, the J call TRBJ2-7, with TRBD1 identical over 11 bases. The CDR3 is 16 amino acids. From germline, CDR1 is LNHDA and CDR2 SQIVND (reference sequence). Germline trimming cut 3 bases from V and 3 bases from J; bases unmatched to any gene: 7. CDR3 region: CASSIGGQGAIYEQYF. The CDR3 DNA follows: TGTGCCAGTAGTATCGGCGGACAGGGGGCTATCTACGAGCAGTACTTC.

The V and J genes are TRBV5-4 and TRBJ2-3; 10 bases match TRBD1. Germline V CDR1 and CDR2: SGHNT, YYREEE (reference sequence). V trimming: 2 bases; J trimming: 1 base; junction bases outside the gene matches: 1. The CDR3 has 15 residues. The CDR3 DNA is TGTGCCAGCAGCTTCGGGACAGGGGGCACAGATACGCAGTATTTT. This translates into CASSFGTGGTDTQYF.

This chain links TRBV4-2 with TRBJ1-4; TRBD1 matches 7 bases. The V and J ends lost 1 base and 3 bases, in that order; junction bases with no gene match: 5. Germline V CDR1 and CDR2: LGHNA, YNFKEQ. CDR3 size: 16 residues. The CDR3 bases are TGTGCCAGCAGCCAAGGACAGGGCCTGGCTAATGAAAAACTGTTTTTT. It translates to CASSQGQGLANEKLFF.

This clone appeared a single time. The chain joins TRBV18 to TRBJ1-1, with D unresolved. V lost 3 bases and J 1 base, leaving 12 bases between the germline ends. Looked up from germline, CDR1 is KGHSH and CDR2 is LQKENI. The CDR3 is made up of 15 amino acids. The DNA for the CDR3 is TGTGCCAGCTCACCGTCATCCGGGAGGAACACTGAAGCTTTCTTT. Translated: CASSPSSGRNTEAFF.

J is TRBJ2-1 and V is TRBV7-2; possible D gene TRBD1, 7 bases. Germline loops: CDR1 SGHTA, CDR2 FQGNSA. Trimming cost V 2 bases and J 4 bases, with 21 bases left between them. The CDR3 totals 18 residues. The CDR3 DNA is TGTGCCAGCAGCTTATCAGGGGGTAGCGGAGGGGCATACAATGAGCAGTTCTTC. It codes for CASSLSGGSGGAYNEQFF.

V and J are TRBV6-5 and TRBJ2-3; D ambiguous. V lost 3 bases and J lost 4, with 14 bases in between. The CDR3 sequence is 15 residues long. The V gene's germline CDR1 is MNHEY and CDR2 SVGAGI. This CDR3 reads CASSYHGVTPDTQYF. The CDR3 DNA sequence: TGTGCCAGCAGTTATCACGGAGTGACCCCAGATACGCAGTATTTT.

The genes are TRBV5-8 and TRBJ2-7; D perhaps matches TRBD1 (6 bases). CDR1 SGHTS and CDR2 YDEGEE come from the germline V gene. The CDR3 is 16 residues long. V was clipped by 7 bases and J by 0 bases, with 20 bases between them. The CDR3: CASGRRLTDSSYEQYF. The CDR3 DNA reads TGTGCCAGCGGACGCAGACTGACGGACAGCTCCTACGAGCAGTACTTC. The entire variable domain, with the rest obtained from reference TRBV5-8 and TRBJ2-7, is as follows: EAGVTQSPTHLIKTRGQQATLRCSPISGHTSVYWYQQALGLGLQFLLWYDEGEERNRGNFPPRFSGRQFPNYSSELNVNALELEDSALYLCASGRRLTDSSYEQYFGPGTRLTVT.

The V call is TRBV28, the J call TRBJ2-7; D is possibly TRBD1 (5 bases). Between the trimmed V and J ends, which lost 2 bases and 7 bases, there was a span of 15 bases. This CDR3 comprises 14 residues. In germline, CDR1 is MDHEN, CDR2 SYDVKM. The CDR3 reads CASSLLGETEEQYF. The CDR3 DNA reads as TGTGCCAGCAGTTTACTCGGAGAGACAGAGGAGCAGTACTTC.

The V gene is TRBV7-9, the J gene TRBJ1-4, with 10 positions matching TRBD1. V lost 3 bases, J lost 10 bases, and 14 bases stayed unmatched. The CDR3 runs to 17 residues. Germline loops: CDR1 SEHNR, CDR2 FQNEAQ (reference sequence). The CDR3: CASSFRTGGLTDGKLFF. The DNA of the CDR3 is TGTGCCAGCAGCTTTCGGACAGGGGGTTTAACGGACGGAAAACTGTTTTTT.

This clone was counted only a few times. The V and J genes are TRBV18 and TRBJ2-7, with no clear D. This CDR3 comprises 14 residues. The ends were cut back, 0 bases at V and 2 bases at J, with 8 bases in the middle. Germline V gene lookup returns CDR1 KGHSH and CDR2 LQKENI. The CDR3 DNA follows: TGTGCCAGCTCACCACCCACACCGCCCTACGAGCAGTACTTC. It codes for CASSPPTPPYEQYF.

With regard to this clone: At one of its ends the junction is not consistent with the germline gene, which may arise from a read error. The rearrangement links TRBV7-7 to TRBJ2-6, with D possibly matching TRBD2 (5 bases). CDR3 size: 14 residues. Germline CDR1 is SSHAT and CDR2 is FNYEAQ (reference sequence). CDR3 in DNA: TGTGCTAGCAGTCGGGATTCTGGGGCCAACGTCCTGACTTTC. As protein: CASSRDSGANVLTF.

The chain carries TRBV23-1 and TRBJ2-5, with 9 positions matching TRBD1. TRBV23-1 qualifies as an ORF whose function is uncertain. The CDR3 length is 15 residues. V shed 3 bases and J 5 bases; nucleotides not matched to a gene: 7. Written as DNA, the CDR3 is TGCGCCAGCAGTCATTGGACAGGGGAGGAGGAGACCCAGTACTTC. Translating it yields CASSHWTGEEETQYF.

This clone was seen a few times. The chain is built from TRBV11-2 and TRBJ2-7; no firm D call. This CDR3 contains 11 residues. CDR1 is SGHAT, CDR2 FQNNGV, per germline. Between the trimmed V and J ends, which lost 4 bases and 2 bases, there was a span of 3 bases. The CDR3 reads CASSSAYEQYF. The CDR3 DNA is TGTGCCAGCAGCTCCGCCTACGAGCAGTACTTC. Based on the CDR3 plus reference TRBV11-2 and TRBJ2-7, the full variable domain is EAGVAQSPRYKIIEKRQSVAFWCNPISGHATLYWYQQILGQGPKLLIQFQNNGVVDDSQLPKDRFSAERLKGVDSTLKIQPAKLEDSAVYLCASSSAYEQYFGPGTRLTVT.

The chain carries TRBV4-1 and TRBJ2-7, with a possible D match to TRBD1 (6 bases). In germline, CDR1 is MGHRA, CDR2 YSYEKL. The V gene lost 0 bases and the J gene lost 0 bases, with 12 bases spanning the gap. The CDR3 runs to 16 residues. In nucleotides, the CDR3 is TGCGCCAGCAGCCAAGATAAGCAGGGGTCCTCCTACGAGCAGTACTTC. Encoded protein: CASSQDKQGSSYEQYF.

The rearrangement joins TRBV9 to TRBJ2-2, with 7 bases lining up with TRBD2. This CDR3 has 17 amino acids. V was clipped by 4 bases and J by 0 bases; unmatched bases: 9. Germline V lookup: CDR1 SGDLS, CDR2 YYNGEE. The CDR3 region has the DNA TGTGCCAGCAGCCCTATTTTCCTAGCGGCGAACACCGGGGAGCTGTTTTTT. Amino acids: CASSPIFLAANTGELFF.

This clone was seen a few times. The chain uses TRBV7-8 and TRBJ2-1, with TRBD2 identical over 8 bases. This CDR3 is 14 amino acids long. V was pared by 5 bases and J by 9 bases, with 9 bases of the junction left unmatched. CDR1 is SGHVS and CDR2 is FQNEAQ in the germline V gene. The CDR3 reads CASSPGGEGGEQFF. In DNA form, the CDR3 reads TGTGCCAGCAGCCCGGGAGGGGAGGGGGGTGAGCAGTTCTTC. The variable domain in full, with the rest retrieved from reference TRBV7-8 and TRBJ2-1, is GAGVSQSPRYKVAKRGQDVALRCDPISGHVSLFWYQQALGQGPEFLTYFQNEAQLDKSGLPSDRFFAERPEGSVSTLKIQRTQQEDSAVYLCASSPGGEGGEQFFGPGTRLTVL.

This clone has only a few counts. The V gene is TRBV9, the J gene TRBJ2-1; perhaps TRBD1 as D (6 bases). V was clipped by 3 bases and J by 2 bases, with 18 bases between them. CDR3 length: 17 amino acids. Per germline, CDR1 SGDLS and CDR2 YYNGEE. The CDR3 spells CASSAQGLAEPYNEQFF. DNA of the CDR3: TGTGCCAGCAGCGCCCAGGGGCTAGCAGAACCCTACAATGAGCAGTTCTTC. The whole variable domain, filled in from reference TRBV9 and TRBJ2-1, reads DSGVTQTPKHLITATGQRVTLRCSPRSGDLSVYWYQQSLDQGLQFLIQYYNGEERAKGNILERFSAQQFPDLHSELNLSSLELGDSALYFCASSAQGLAEPYNEQFFGPGTRLTVL.

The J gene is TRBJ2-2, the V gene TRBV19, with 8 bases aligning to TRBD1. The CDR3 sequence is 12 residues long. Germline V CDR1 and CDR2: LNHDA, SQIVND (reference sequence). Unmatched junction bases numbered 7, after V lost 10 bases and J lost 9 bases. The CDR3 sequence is CATKGQGRELFF. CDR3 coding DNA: TGTGCCACCAAAGGACAGGGTCGGGAGCTGTTTTTT.

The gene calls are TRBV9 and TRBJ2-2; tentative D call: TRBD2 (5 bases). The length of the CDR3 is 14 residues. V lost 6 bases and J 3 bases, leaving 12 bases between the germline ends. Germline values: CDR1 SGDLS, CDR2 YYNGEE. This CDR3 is CASTTGKDTGELFF. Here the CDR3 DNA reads TGTGCCAGCACGACCGGGAAGGACACCGGGGAGCTGTTTTTT.

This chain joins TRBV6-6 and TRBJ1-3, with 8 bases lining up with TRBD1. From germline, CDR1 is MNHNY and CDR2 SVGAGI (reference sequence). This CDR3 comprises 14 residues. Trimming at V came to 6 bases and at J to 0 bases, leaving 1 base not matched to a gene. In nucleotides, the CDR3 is TGTGCCAGCAGAGGACAGGGCTCTGGAAACACCATATATTTT. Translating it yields CASRGQGSGNTIYF.

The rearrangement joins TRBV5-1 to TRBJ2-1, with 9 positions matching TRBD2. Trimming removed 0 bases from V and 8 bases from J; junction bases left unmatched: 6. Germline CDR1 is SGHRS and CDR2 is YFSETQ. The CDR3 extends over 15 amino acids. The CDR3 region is CASSLVREGQYEQFF. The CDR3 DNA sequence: TGCGCCAGCAGCTTGGTGCGGGAGGGCCAATATGAGCAGTTCTTC.

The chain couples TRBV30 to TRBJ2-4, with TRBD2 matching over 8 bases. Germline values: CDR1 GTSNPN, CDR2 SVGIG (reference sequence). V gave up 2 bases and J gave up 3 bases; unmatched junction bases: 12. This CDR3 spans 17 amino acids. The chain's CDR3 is CAWSPGDGGEHKNIQYF. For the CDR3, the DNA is TGTGCCTGGAGTCCAGGGGACGGGGGGGAACACAAAAACATTCAGTACTTC.